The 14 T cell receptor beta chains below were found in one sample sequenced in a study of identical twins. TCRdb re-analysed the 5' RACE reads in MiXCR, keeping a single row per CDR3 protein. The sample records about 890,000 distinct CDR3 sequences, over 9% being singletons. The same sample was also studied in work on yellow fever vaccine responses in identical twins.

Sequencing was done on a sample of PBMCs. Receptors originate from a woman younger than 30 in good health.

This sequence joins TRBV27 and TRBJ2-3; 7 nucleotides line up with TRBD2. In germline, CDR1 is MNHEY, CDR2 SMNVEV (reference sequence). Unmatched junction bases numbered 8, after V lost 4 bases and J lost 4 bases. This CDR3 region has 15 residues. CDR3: CASSWGTLAADTQYF. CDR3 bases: TGTGCCAGCAGTTGGGGGACCCTAGCGGCAGATACGCAGTATTTT.

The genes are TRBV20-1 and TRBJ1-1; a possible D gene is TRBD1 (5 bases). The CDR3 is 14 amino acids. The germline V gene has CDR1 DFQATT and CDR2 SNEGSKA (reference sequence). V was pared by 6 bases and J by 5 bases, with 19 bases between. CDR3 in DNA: TGCAGTGCATTTCGGGGCTCCTGGGGGACTGAAGCTTTCTTT. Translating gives CSAFRGSWGTEAFF.

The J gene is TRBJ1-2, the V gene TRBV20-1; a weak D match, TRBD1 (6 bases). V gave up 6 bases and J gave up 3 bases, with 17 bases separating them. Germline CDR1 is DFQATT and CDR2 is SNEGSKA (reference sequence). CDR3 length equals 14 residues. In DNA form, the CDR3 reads TGCAGTGCCCGGGACACCCAAGATTACTATGGCTACACCTTC. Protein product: CSARDTQDYYGYTF.

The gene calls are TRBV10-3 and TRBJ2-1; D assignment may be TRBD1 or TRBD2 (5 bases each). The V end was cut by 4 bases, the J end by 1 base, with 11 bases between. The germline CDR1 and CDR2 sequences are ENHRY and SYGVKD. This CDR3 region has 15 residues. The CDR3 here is CAISATEGSYNEQFF. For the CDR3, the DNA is TGTGCCATCAGTGCGACAGAGGGTTCCTACAATGAGCAGTTCTTC.

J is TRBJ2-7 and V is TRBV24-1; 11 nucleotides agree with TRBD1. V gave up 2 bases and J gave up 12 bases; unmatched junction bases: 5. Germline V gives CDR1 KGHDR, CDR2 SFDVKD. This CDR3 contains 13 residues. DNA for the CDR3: TGTGCCACCAGTGATTACGGGACAGGGGGGCTGTACTTC. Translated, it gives CATSDYGTGGLYF.

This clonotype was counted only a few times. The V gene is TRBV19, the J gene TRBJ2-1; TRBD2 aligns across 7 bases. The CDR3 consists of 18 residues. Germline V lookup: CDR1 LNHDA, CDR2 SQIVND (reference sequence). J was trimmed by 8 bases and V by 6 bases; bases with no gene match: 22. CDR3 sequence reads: CASSLSSGLGAPMDEQFF. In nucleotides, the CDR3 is TGTGCCAGTAGCTTATCTAGCGGACTAGGGGCCCCCATGGATGAGCAGTTCTTC.

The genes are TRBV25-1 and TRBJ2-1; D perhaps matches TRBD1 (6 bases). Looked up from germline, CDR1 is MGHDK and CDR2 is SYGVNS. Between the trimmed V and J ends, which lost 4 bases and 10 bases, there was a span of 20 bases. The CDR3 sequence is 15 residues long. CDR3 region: CASSANRDTVLEQFF. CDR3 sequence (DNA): TGTGCCAGCAGTGCGAACCGGGACACCGTCCTGGAGCAGTTCTTC.

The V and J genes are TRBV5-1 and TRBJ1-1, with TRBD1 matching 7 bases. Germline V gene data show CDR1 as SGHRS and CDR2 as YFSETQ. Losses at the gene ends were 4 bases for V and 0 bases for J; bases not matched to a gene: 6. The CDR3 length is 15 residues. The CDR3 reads CASSGTTGLNTEAFF. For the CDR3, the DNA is TGCGCCAGCAGCGGGACGACAGGGTTGAACACTGAAGCTTTCTTT.

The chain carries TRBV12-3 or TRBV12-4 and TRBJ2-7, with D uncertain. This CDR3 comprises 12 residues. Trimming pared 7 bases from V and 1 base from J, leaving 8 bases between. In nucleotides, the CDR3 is TGTGCCAGCACTTACCCTTCCTACGAGCAGTACGTC. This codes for CASTYPSYEQYV.

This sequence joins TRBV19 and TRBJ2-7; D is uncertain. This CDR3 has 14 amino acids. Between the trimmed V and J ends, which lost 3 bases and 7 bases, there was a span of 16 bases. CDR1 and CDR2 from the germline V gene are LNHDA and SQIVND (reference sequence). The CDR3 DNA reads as TGTGCCAGTAGTATTCGGACGGGTCCTTGGGAGCAGTACTTC. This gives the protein CASSIRTGPWEQYF.

As DNA, the CDR3 is TGTGCCAGCAGACCAGCGGGAGCCGGCACAGATACGCAGTATTTT. Residues: CASRPAGAGTDTQYF. This chain links TRBV9 with TRBJ2-3; 8 bases align to TRBD2. Germline V CDR1 and CDR2: SGDLS, YYNGEE. This CDR3 region has 15 residues. J lost 1 base, V lost 5 bases, and 6 bases had no gene match.

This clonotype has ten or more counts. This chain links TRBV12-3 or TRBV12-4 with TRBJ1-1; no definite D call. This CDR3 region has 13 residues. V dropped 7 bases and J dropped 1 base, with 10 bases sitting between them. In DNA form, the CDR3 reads TGTGCCAGCAACCAACGGGAGAACACTGAAGCTTTCTTT. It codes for CASNQRENTEAFF.

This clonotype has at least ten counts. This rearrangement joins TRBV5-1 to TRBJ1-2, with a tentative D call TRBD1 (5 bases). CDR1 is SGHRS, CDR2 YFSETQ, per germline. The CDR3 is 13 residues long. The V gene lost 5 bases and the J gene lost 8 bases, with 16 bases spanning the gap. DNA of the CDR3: TGCGCCAGCAGACCAACAGGTAGTTACGGCTACACCTTC. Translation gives CASRPTGSYGYTF.

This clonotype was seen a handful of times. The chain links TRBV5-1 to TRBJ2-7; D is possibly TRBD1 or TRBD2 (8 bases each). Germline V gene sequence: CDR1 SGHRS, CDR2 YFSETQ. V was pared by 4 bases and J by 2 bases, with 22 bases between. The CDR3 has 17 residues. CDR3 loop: CASSAIRGGQAPYEQYF. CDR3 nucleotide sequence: TGCGCCAGCAGCGCGATCCGGGGGGGACAGGCCCCCTACGAGCAGTACTTC. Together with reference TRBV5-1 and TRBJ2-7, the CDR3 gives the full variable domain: KAGVTQTPRYLIKTRGQQVTLSCSPISGHRSVSWYQQTPGQGLQFLFEYFSETQRNKGNFPGRFSGRQFSNSRSEMNVSTLELGDSALYLCASSAIRGGQAPYEQYFGPGTRLTVT.